One and the same sample provided the 15 T cell receptor beta chains below, sequenced in a study of Ad26.COV2.S vaccination and SARS-CoV-2 variants. The protocol was immunoSEQ multiplex PCR, while the TCRdb copy is restricted to in-frame clones and leaves out a portion. The sample lists about 350,000 clones; more than 75% were seen once. Treatment of the sample: some 20 received Ad26.COV2.S at low or high dose, single or two shots; about five received placebo; per-sample allocation not given. Samples came from day 63 after the first vaccine or placebo injection. Sequencing used peripheral blood, obtained in a trial of Ad26.COV2.S vaccine versus placebo. These receptors were obtained from a person aged 18-60 years who received the Ad26.COV2.S COVID-19 vaccine or a placebo.

V is TRBV5-4 and J is TRBJ2-1, with D possibly TRBD1 on 6 matching bases. Germline lookup yields CDR1 SGHNT and CDR2 YYREEE (reference sequence). Trimming stripped 3 bases from V and 7 bases from J, with 14 bases between. The CDR3 runs 14 residues. The CDR3 DNA reads TGTGCCAGCAGCTCCCCACAGACAGGTAATGAGCAGTTCTTC. It specifies CASSSPQTGNEQFF.

The gene calls are TRBV5-1 and TRBJ1-4; TRBD1 might be the D (5 bases). This CDR3 contains 17 residues. Germline loops: CDR1 SGHRS, CDR2 YFSETQ. The ends were cut back, 0 bases at V and 7 bases at J, with 19 bases in the middle. The CDR3 protein is CASSLAIGGRTAEKLFF. For the CDR3, the DNA is TGCGCCAGCAGCTTGGCAATTGGGGGAAGGACCGCTGAAAAACTGTTTTTT.

The rearrangement links TRBV29-1 to TRBJ2-2, with no clear D. This CDR3 is built from 15 residues. Trimming left V 1 base short and J 0 bases short, with 9 bases between. CDR1 and CDR2 (germline): SQVTM, ANQGSEA. CDR3 in amino acids: CSVEVGQTNTGELFF. CDR3 in DNA: TGCAGCGTTGAAGTCGGTCAGACGAACACCGGGGAGCTGTTTTTT.

V and J are TRBV2 and TRBJ2-4; TRBD2 matches 7 bases. After removal of 1 base from V and 7 bases from J, the junction contained 7 bases not matched to a gene. CDR1 SNHLY and CDR2 FYNNEI come from the germline V gene. The CDR3 sequence is 15 residues long. The CDR3 region is CASSEEEGRGNIQYF. CDR3 coding DNA: TGTGCCAGCAGTGAAGAGGAGGGGCGGGGGAACATTCAGTACTTC. The whole variable domain, remainder taken from reference TRBV2 and TRBJ2-4, is EPEVTQTPSHQVTQMGQEVILRCVPISNHLYFYWYRQILGQKVEFLVSFYNNEISEKSEIFDDQFSVERPDGSNFTLKIRSTKLEDSAMYFCASSEEEGRGNIQYFGAGTRLSVL.

The chain recombines TRBV2 with TRBJ2-6, with 7 bases identical to TRBD1. The V gene end was trimmed by 4 bases and the J gene end by 3 bases; junction bases not matched to a gene: 6. CDR1 is SNHLY and CDR2 is FYNNEI in the germline V gene. The CDR3 contains 16 residues. The CDR3 DNA sequence: TGTGCCAGCAGTGGACGTACAGGGGTTGGGGCCAACGTCCTGACTTTC. Translation gives CASSGRTGVGANVLTF.

The chain has TRBV3-1 (or the pseudogene TRBV3-2) and TRBJ2-7; 7 bases fit TRBD1. CDR3 length: 17 residues. With V trimmed by 4 bases and J by 2 bases, 14 bases remained unmatched. Germline CDR1 LGHDT, CDR2 YNNKEL (reference sequence). CDR3 sequence (DNA): TGTGCCAGCAGCCCCCGACAGGGCCACCTCCCTACCTACGAGCAGTACTTC. Translating it yields CASSPRQGHLPTYEQYF.

The CDR3 DNA reads as TGTGCCAGCAGCGGAAGTCCCGGGACGGGCCTCAATTCACCCCTCCACTTT. Translation: CASSGSPGTGLNSPLHF. V is TRBV13 and J is TRBJ1-6; D is perhaps TRBD1 (5 bases). Germline V gene lookup returns CDR1 PRHDT and CDR2 FYEKMQ (reference sequence). V was pared by 5 bases and J by 7 bases, with 21 bases between. The CDR3 length is 17 residues.

This chain joins TRBV6-5 and TRBJ1-6; D gene uncertain. This CDR3 has 15 residues. Germline values: CDR1 MNHEY, CDR2 SVGAGI. The V gene lost 4 bases and the J gene lost 4 bases, with 11 bases spanning the gap. In DNA form, the CDR3 reads TGTGCCAGCAGTTTAGGGCAGCTTTATAATTCACCCCTCCACTTT. Its protein product is CASSLGQLYNSPLHF.

V usage is TRBV7-6 and J usage is TRBJ1-4; 7 nucleotides line up with TRBD1. Germline lookup yields CDR1 SGHVS and CDR2 FNYEAQ. Losses at the gene ends were 5 bases for V and 0 bases for J; bases not matched to a gene: 12. The CDR3 extends over 18 amino acids. The CDR3 DNA follows: TGTGCCAGCAGCCCTAGTCCCGGGACAGCTGCAACTAATGAAAAACTGTTTTTT. Protein product: CASSPSPGTAATNEKLFF. Variable domain in full (rest from reference TRBV7-6 and TRBJ1-4): GAGVSQSPRYKVTKRGQDVALRCDPISGHVSLYWYRQALGQGPEFLTYFNYEAQQDKSGLPNDRFSAERPEGSISTLTIQRTEQRDSAMYRCASSPSPGTAATNEKLFFGSGTQLSVL.

The table lists this clone with a count of one. This chain links TRBV27 with TRBJ2-1, with unresolved D. The CDR3 is made up of 13 amino acids. Germline V gene data show CDR1 as MNHEY and CDR2 as SMNVEV (reference sequence). V was clipped by 5 bases and J by 5 bases, with 10 bases between them. The chain's CDR3 is CASSPRWNNEQFF. CDR3 sequence (DNA): TGTGCCAGCAGTCCCCGATGGAACAATGAGCAGTTCTTC.

The chain employs TRBV9 and TRBJ2-1, with D perhaps given as TRBD1 or TRBD2 (5 bases each). V was shortened by 4 bases and J by 2 bases, with 13 bases between the two germline ends. Germline values: CDR1 SGDLS, CDR2 YYNGEE. The CDR3 sequence is 15 residues long. DNA of the CDR3: TGTGCCAGCAGCAGAGGGGACCGAACCTACAATGAGCAGTTCTTC. Translating gives CASSRGDRTYNEQFF.

The chain recombines TRBV5-4 with TRBJ2-1, with D unclear. Germline CDR1 SGHNT, CDR2 YYREEE (reference sequence). The V gene lost 1 base and the J gene lost 2 bases, with 7 bases spanning the gap. The CDR3 is 14 residues long. CDR3 coding DNA: TGTGCCAGCAGCTTGAAGGGAACCTACAATGAGCAGTTCTTC. Amino acid sequence: CASSLKGTYNEQFF.

This clone was detected only a few times. V gene TRBV2 combines with J gene TRBJ2-2; D remains ambiguous. Germline V gene data show CDR1 as SNHLY and CDR2 as FYNNEI. V lost 0 bases to trimming and J lost 0 bases, with 5 bases between them. This CDR3 comprises 15 residues. The CDR3 DNA follows: TGTGCCAGCAGTGAAGCTTCCACGAACACCGGGGAGCTGTTTTTT. It specifies CASSEASTNTGELFF.

The genes are TRBV28 and TRBJ2-7; D possibly uses TRBD1 or TRBD2 (6 bases each). The germline V and J ends were trimmed by 5 bases and 5 bases, with 16 bases remaining between them. CDR1 is MDHEN, CDR2 SYDVKM, per germline. The CDR3 totals 14 residues. The CDR3, as DNA: TGTGCCAGCAGTCCGGGGGCCTGGCCCCACGAGCAGTACTTC. The encoded protein is CASSPGAWPHEQYF. The full variable domain, with the rest looked up from reference TRBV28 and TRBJ2-7, is DVKVTQSSRYLVKRTGEKVFLECVQDMDHENMFWYRQDPGLGLRLIYFSYDVKMKEKGDIPEGYSVSREKKERFSLILESASTNQTSMYLCASSPGAWPHEQYFGPGTRLTVT.

The chain recombines TRBV4-3 with TRBJ2-7; D ambiguous. Germline V gene sequence: CDR1 LGHNA, CDR2 YSLEER. The CDR3 sequence is 14 residues long. The V end lost 1 base, the J end lost 0 bases, and 7 bases lay between the germline ends. The CDR3 nucleotides read TGCGCCAGCAGCCAAGGAACGAACTCCTACGAGCAGTACTTC. It specifies CASSQGTNSYEQYF.